The T cell receptor beta chain under discussion was sequenced for a study of spatial heterogeneity in lung cancer. Time point: blood at routine non-recurrence follow-up after resection. No cell sorting; template was whole RNA from tumor, lung tissue or PBMC. There are a few counts of this clonotype. With 7 bases clipped from V and 5 bases from J, the junction kept 1 base outside the gene matches. CDR3 length: 14 amino acids. CDR1 and CDR2 from the germline V gene are KGHDR and SFDVKD. TCRdb called the 5' RACE reads again in MiXCR, with one record for every CDR3 protein. Altogether about 25,000 distinct CDR3 sequences are present, 6% being singletons, with the ten largest covering 20% to 25%.

The genes are TRBV24-1 and TRBJ2-1, with TRBD2 identical over 13 bases. This TCR was recovered from a male donor with early-stage non-small cell lung cancer. Sample: PBMCs, taken at follow-up. CDR3 protein: CATRGLAGNNEQFF. CDR3 nucleotides: TGTGCCACCAGGGGACTAGCGGGGAACAATGAGCAGTTCTTC.